Listed here are 26 T cell receptor beta chains from one sample, sequenced in a study of cytomegalovirus exposure and HLA in healthy donors. The PCR made use of 60 Vbeta and 13 Jbeta primers. Clones were sequenced by immunoSEQ multiplex PCR, and TCRdb holds only the in-frame ones, with some missing. The sample consists of 150,000 or so clones, around 78% of them appearing once. The source material was PBMCs. The receptor set was obtained from a woman aged 18-35 years in good health and CMV-seronegative.

With regard to this clone: Other nucleotide sequences from this sample produce the same CDR3. The chain uses TRBV7-9 and TRBJ1-2, with TRBD1 identical over 9 bases. Germline CDR1 reads SEHNR; CDR2 reads FQNEAQ (reference sequence). V shed 10 bases and J 7 bases; nucleotides not matched to a gene: 16. There are 15 residues in the CDR3. Here the CDR3 reads CATRAGWTGDRGYTF. CDR3 in DNA: TGTGCCACACGAGCAGGATGGACAGGGGATCGTGGCTACACCTTC. Supplemented by reference TRBV7-9 and TRBJ1-2, the full variable domain reads DTGVSQNPRHKITKRGQNVTFRCDPISEHNRLYWYRQTLGQGPEFLTYFQNEAQLEKSRLLSDRFSAERPKGSFSTLEIQRTEQGDSAMYLCATRAGWTGDRGYTFGSGTRLTVV.

The J gene is TRBJ2-5, the V gene TRBV2, with D perhaps TRBD2 (6 bases). V lost 4 bases to trimming and J lost 7 bases, with 19 bases between them. The CDR3 has 15 amino acids. From germline, CDR1 is SNHLY and CDR2 FYNNEI. The CDR3 bases are TGTGCCAGCAGTGTAGCGGAGGGGCCTCGAGGGACCCAGTACTTC. Its translation: CASSVAEGPRGTQYF.

CDR3: CASSPKAWAEYNEQFF. The CDR3 DNA reads TGTGCCAGCTCACCAAAAGCATGGGCAGAGTACAATGAGCAGTTCTTC. The chain joins TRBV18 to TRBJ2-1; D gene unclear. CDR1 is KGHSH and CDR2 is LQKENI in the germline V gene. Trimming took 2 bases from V and 4 from J, leaving 15 bases between them. The CDR3 loop spans 16 amino acids. The whole variable domain, remainder taken from reference TRBV18 and TRBJ2-1, is NAGVMQNPRHLVRRRGQEARLRCSPMKGHSHVYWYRQLPEEGLKFMVYLQKENIIDESGMPKERFSAEFPKEGPSILRIQQVVRGDSAAYFCASSPKAWAEYNEQFFGPGTRLTVL.

In the case of this clone: The sample carries other DNA sequences with the same CDR3. This chain links TRBV5-1 with TRBJ2-3; 8 nucleotides agree with TRBD2. Losses at the gene ends were 4 bases for V and 2 bases for J; bases not matched to a gene: 6. There are 15 residues in the CDR3. Per germline, CDR1 SGHRS and CDR2 YFSETQ. The CDR3 is CASSSGLAHTDTQYF. CDR3 sequence (DNA): TGCGCCAGCAGCAGCGGACTAGCCCACACAGATACGCAGTATTTT. The full variable domain, completed using reference TRBV5-1 and TRBJ2-3, is KAGVTQTPRYLIKTRGQQVTLSCSPISGHRSVSWYQQTPGQGLQFLFEYFSETQRNKGNFPGRFSGRQFSNSRSEMNVSTLELGDSALYLCASSSGLAHTDTQYFGPGTRLTVL.

This clone was detected a few times. The J gene is TRBJ1-5, the V gene TRBV2, with D possibly being TRBD1 (5 bases). In germline, CDR1 is SNHLY, CDR2 FYNNEI. This CDR3 is built from 13 residues. V was cut by 6 bases and J by 4 bases, with 10 bases left in between. This CDR3 reads CASSGGWNQPQHF. CDR3 in DNA: TGTGCCAGCAGCGGGGGGTGGAATCAGCCCCAGCATTTT.

This clone has more than one count but fewer than ten. The J gene is TRBJ1-1, the V gene TRBV19; TRBD1 matches at 7 bases. V dropped 5 bases and J dropped 3; count of bases not matched to a gene: 3. The CDR3 extends over 13 amino acids. Looked up from germline, CDR1 is LNHDA and CDR2 is SQIVND (reference sequence). For the CDR3, the DNA is TGTGCCAGTAGTTACCAGGGGGACACTGAAGCTTTCTTT. It specifies CASSYQGDTEAFF.

The J gene is TRBJ2-1, the V gene TRBV28, with TRBD1 matching 7 bases. Trimming at V came to 2 bases and at J to 8 bases, leaving 12 bases not matched to a gene. The CDR3 consists of 16 residues. The germline CDR1 and CDR2 sequences are MDHEN and SYDVKM. This CDR3 is CASSLPTYRDSHEQFF. The CDR3 nucleotides read TGTGCCAGCAGTTTACCCACTTACCGGGACAGCCATGAGCAGTTCTTC.

This clone appeared a single time. V and J are TRBV12-5 and TRBJ2-2; tentatively, D is TRBD1 (6 bases). CDR1 is LGHNT and CDR2 is FRNRAP in the germline V gene. The CDR3 runs to 15 residues. V was cut by 5 bases and J by 4 bases, with 14 bases left in between. CDR3 loop: CASGPPDRTTGELFF. The CDR3 DNA is TGTGCTAGTGGTCCCCCCGACAGGACCACCGGGGAGCTGTTTTTT.

The DNA for the CDR3 is TGTGCCAGCAGTTACTCGATAGACACTGAAGCTTTCTTT. Its translation: CASSYSIDTEAFF. This rearrangement joins TRBV6-6 to TRBJ1-1; D is ambiguous. Per the germline V gene, CDR1 is MNHNY and CDR2 is SVGAGI (reference sequence). The CDR3 is 13 residues long. Trimming took off 0 bases at V and 3 bases at J, with 5 bases between the two ends.

This chain links TRBV10-1 with TRBJ1-1, with a tentative D call TRBD1 (6 bases). V was cut by 3 bases and J by 0 bases, with 11 bases left in between. Germline V gives CDR1 WNHNN, CDR2 SYGVQD (reference sequence). The CDR3 runs to 15 residues. The CDR3 spells CASSEGGNVNTEAFF. DNA for the CDR3: TGCGCCAGCAGTGAAGGGGGTAATGTGAACACTGAAGCTTTCTTT.

V is TRBV6-1 and J is TRBJ2-7, with TRBD1 matching over 7 bases. V shed 1 base and J 5 bases; nucleotides not matched to a gene: 8. The CDR3 runs 15 residues. CDR1 and CDR2 from the germline V gene are MNHNS and SASEGT. As DNA, the CDR3 is TGTGCCAGCAGTGAAGACAGGGGCTCGTATGACGAGCAGTACGTC. Translation gives CASSEDRGSYDEQYV.

V gene TRBV10-2 combines with J gene TRBJ2-1; 7 bases agree with TRBD2. The J segment lost 3 bases and the V segment lost 4 bases, leaving 12 bases of the junction unmatched. CDR1 and CDR2 from the germline V gene are WSHSY and SAAADI. The CDR3 is made up of 17 amino acids. In DNA form, the CDR3 reads TGCGCCAGCAGTGCCCGGCTCGGCGGGGGTTTCTACAATGAGCAGTTCTTC. This sequence encodes CASSARLGGGFYNEQFF.

The rearrangement links TRBV19 to TRBJ1-2; D remains unclear. Trimming left V 0 bases short and J 8 bases short, with 7 bases between. The germline gives CDR1 LNHDA, CDR2 SQIVND (reference sequence). This CDR3 has 12 residues. In nucleotides, the CDR3 is TGTGCCAGTAGTATAGATCTTAGCGGCTACACCTTC. Translation: CASSIDLSGYTF. Full variable domain (rest looked up from reference TRBV19 and TRBJ1-2): DGGITQSPKYLFRKEGQNVTLSCEQNLNHDAMYWYRQDPGQGLRLIYYSQIVNDFQKGDIAEGYSVSREKKESFPLTVTSAQKNPTAFYLCASSIDLSGYTFGSGTRLTVV.

V and J are TRBV6-1 and TRBJ1-5, with 9 nucleotides matching TRBD1. The V gene end was trimmed by 4 bases and the J gene end by 1 base; junction bases not matched to a gene: 8. Germline V lookup: CDR1 MNHNS, CDR2 SASEGT. The CDR3 covers 17 residues. The CDR3 sequence: CASSGGQGTASNQPQHF. The CDR3 bases are TGTGCCAGCAGTGGCGGACAGGGGACCGCAAGCAATCAGCCCCAGCATTTT.

The gene calls are TRBV6-5 and TRBJ1-1; D not resolved. The germline V gene has CDR1 MNHEY and CDR2 SVGAGI. Trimming cost V 4 bases and J 10 bases, with 19 bases left between them. CDR3 length equals 14 residues. The CDR3 reads CASSSTPSISRAFF. Here the CDR3 DNA reads TGTGCCAGCAGTTCCACGCCTTCCATAAGCCGAGCTTTCTTT.

CDR3 region: CASSSGTGDEQFF. In DNA form, the CDR3 reads TGTGCCAGCAGCTCGGGGACAGGGGATGAGCAGTTCTTC. The chain has TRBV7-9 and TRBJ2-1; 10 nucleotides agree with TRBD1. In germline, CDR1 is SEHNR, CDR2 FQNEAQ (reference sequence). V trimming: 4 bases; J trimming: 8 bases; junction bases outside the gene matches: 2. The CDR3 consists of 13 residues.

CDR3 sequence reads: CASSLGGSGKWPQHF. CDR3 DNA sequence: TGTGCCAGCAGCTTGGGTGGATCGGGGAAATGGCCCCAGCATTTT. The chain recombines TRBV5-4 with TRBJ1-5; D is undetermined. Trimming removed 0 bases from V and 9 bases from J, with 16 bases in between. This CDR3 has 15 amino acids. CDR1 and CDR2 from the germline V gene are SGHNT and YYREEE (reference sequence).

The V call is TRBV7-9, the J call TRBJ1-1; tentatively, D is TRBD1 (6 bases). This CDR3 spans 13 amino acids. Germline lookup yields CDR1 SEHNR and CDR2 FQNEAQ (reference sequence). The germline V and J ends were trimmed by 5 bases and 1 base, with 8 bases remaining between them. CDR3 loop: CASSLTGNTEAFF. For the CDR3, the DNA is TGTGCCAGCAGCCTGACAGGGAACACTGAAGCTTTCTTT.

The V gene is TRBV18, the J gene TRBJ1-2; no firm D call. Germline V gives CDR1 KGHSH, CDR2 LQKENI. The CDR3 has 14 residues. Trimming removed 0 bases at V and 5 bases at J, with 10 bases between. The CDR3 loop reads CASSPPLAEYGYTF. The CDR3 bases are TGTGCCAGCTCACCACCGTTGGCAGAATATGGCTACACCTTC.

The rearrangement uses TRBV6-6 and TRBJ1-4, with D hard to call. Trimming removed 2 bases at V and 7 bases at J, with 11 bases between. Germline values: CDR1 MNHNY, CDR2 SVGAGI (reference sequence). CDR3 length equals 14 residues. In DNA, the CDR3 is TGTGCCAGCAGTTACGGCCGAGGGATTGAAAAACTGTTTTTT. This encodes CASSYGRGIEKLFF.

The rearrangement joins TRBV28 to TRBJ1-2; D remains ambiguous. The germline gives CDR1 MDHEN, CDR2 SYDVKM. Trimming stripped 5 bases from V and 8 bases from J, with 9 bases between. This CDR3 contains 11 residues. The CDR3 protein is CASSPRRGYTF. The CDR3 coding sequence is TGTGCCAGCAGTCCCCGTCGGGGCTACACCTTC.

This rearrangement joins TRBV4-2 to TRBJ2-7, with D maybe TRBD1 (6 bases). Germline V gene sequence: CDR1 LGHNA, CDR2 YNFKEQ. V was clipped by 2 bases and J by 2 bases, with 10 bases between them. The CDR3 covers 14 residues. DNA of the CDR3: TGTGCCAGCAGCCAACGACAGGCACCCTACGAGCAGTACTTC. Its translation: CASSQRQAPYEQYF.

This chain connects TRBV4-1 to TRBJ2-1; D is ambiguous. The ends were cut back, 5 bases at V and 5 bases at J, with 10 bases in the middle. This CDR3 is 13 amino acids long. CDR1 is MGHRA, CDR2 YSYEKL, per germline. The CDR3 DNA sequence: TGCGCCAGCAGCTCGGCCAGCGACAATGAGCAGTTCTTC. It codes for CASSSASDNEQFF.

This clone was observed a few times. The chain carries TRBV9 and TRBJ2-2; TRBD2 aligns across 10 bases. The germline V gene has CDR1 SGDLS and CDR2 YYNGEE. V shed 4 bases, J shed 5 bases, and the junction held 11 bases outside the gene matches. CDR3 length: 17 amino acids. CDR3 coding DNA: TGTGCCAGCAGCCAACCCGCCGGGACTAGCGTAACCGGGGAGCTGTTTTTT. Its translation: CASSQPAGTSVTGELFF.

This clone was observed a few times. The CDR3 DNA is TGCGCCAGCAGCCAAATCCCCGCCAGGGGGGACACTGAAGCTTTCTTT. Amino acids: CASSQIPARGDTEAFF. The chain is built from TRBV4-1 and TRBJ1-1; 7 bases are a match to TRBD1. V lost 2 bases and J lost 3; bases outside the gene matches: 9. The CDR3 runs 16 residues. The V gene's germline CDR1 is MGHRA and CDR2 YSYEKL.

The chain combines TRBV5-1 with TRBJ2-6, with 11 bases identical to TRBD1. CDR1 SGHRS and CDR2 YFSETQ come from the germline V gene. This CDR3 spans 19 amino acids. V lost 3 bases to trimming and J lost 0 bases; unmatched junction nucleotides: 8. The CDR3 DNA sequence: TGCGCCAGCAGCTGGCCAGGAGGGACAGGGGGCTCTGGGGCCAACGTCCTGACTTTC. This gives the protein CASSWPGGTGGSGANVLTF.